These 4 T cell receptor beta chains came from one sample sequenced in a study of shared T cell receptors in the human thymus. Measured with immunoSEQ multiplex PCR; TCRdb has only the in-frame clones, and not every one. The sample has 500,000 to 850,000 clones; around 87% are singletons. The same data also contributed to another study, on human thymus T cells.

Material: thymocytes. The source of these receptors is a boy less than two years old with a congenital heart defect.

The chain is built from TRBV7-9 and TRBJ2-2, with D possibly being TRBD1 (5 bases). The germline V and J ends were trimmed by 5 bases and 7 bases, with 14 bases remaining between them. This CDR3 spans 14 amino acids. CDR1 and CDR2 (germline): SEHNR, FQNEAQ (reference sequence). The CDR3 protein is CASSPTQRGGELFF. CDR3 in DNA: TGTGCCAGCAGCCCTACCCAAAGGGGCGGGGAGCTGTTTTTT.

This clone has a handful of counts. This chain connects TRBV25-1 to TRBJ1-4, with D possibly matching TRBD1 (5 bases). The CDR3 covers 15 residues. Germline V gene data show CDR1 as MGHDK and CDR2 as SYGVNS. The ends were cut back, 5 bases at V and 8 bases at J, with 18 bases in the middle. The CDR3 nucleotides read TGTGCCAGCAGTCCGCAGGGTTCCCCCCAAGAAAAACTGTTTTTT. The encoded protein is CASSPQGSPQEKLFF. Supplemented by reference TRBV25-1 and TRBJ1-4, the full variable domain reads EADIYQTPRYLVIGTGKKITLECSQTMGHDKMYWYQQDPGMELHLIHYSYGVNSTEKGDLSSESTVSRIRTEHFPLTLESARPSHTSQYLCASSPQGSPQEKLFFGSGTQLSVL.

V and J are TRBV9 and TRBJ2-7; weak D call: TRBD2 (6 bases). Germline lookup yields CDR1 SGDLS and CDR2 YYNGEE. Deletions cut 4 bases from V and 2 bases from J, with 16 bases between. The CDR3 has 15 residues. DNA for the CDR3: TGTGCCAGCAGCCCGGAACCTGGAGGGCCCTACGAGCAGTACTTC. This encodes CASSPEPGGPYEQYF. Full variable domain (remainder filled in from reference TRBV9 and TRBJ2-7): DSGVTQTPKHLITATGQRVTLRCSPRSGDLSVYWYQQSLDQGLQFLIQYYNGEERAKGNILERFSAQQFPDLHSELNLSSLELGDSALYFCASSPEPGGPYEQYFGPGTRLTVT.

This chain uses TRBV9 with TRBJ2-7; 10 bases agree with TRBD2. With V trimmed by 3 bases and J by 6 bases, 6 bases remained unmatched. The CDR3 contains 14 residues. Germline loops: CDR1 SGDLS, CDR2 YYNGEE. CDR3 sequence reads: CASSGTSGDPEQYF. Written as DNA, the CDR3 is TGTGCCAGCAGCGGGACTAGCGGAGACCCCGAGCAGTACTTC.